This TCR beta chain was observed in a study of cytomegalovirus exposure and HLA in healthy donors. Whole-study results and caveats: In vitro assays verified that three CMV-associated chains recognized CMV antigens specifically.

V lost 0 bases to trimming and J lost 6 bases, with 8 bases between them. Germline V gives CDR1 SGHNT, CDR2 YYREEE (reference sequence). CDR3 length equals 13 residues. Data came from immunoSEQ multiplex PCR; TCRdb stores just in-frame clones and leaves some out. The repertoire holds 90,000 to 130,000 clones, approximately 95% seen once, with roughly 0.7% in the top ten. About this clone: As yet, its antigen is unknown.

Sequencing used PBMCs. The J gene is TRBJ2-3, the V gene TRBV5-4; no clear D. The clonotype comes from a woman between 18 and 30 years old in good health and CMV-seronegative. CDR3 sequence reads: CASSLAQRDTQYF. Here the CDR3 DNA reads TGTGCCAGCAGCTTGGCCCAGAGGGATACGCAGTATTTT.